A single sample gave rise to the 12 T cell receptor beta chains below, sequenced in a study of T cell repertoires in cytomegalovirus infection. MiXCR was run by TCRdb on the reads, yielding one entry per CDR3 protein. The data show around 350,000 distinct CDR3 sequences, with around 18% seen just once and less than 9.5% held by the top ten. The sample consisted of PBMCs. The receptors come from a human donor in good health (CMV status not recorded). Some clones in this sample may be carry-over from other donors' samples.

V usage is TRBV6-8 and J usage is TRBJ2-7; D might be TRBD1 (6 bases). This CDR3 is 16 amino acids long. V was clipped by 2 bases and J by 2 bases, with 16 bases between them. In germline, CDR1 is MNHGY, CDR2 SAAAGT. The CDR3 sequence is CASSYTNRDKPYEQYF. CDR3 coding DNA: TGTGCCAGCAGTTACACTAACCGGGACAAGCCCTACGAGCAGTACTTC.

This clonotype occurred a few times. The CDR3 nucleotides are TGTGCCAGCAGCTTACAAGGGACTCTCGAGCAGTACTTC. It translates to CASSLQGTLEQYF. The rearrangement links TRBV7-2 to TRBJ2-7; perhaps TRBD2 as D (6 bases). Per the germline V gene, CDR1 is SGHTA and CDR2 is FQGNSA. V was trimmed by 2 bases and J by 6 bases, leaving 11 bases between them. The CDR3 spans 13 residues.

This clonotype was seen more than once but under ten times. One end of the junction varies from germline; a read error may be responsible. V and J are TRBV28 and TRBJ1-2, with 12 bases identical to TRBD1. The CDR3 covers 12 residues. Germline V CDR1 and CDR2: MDHEN, SYDVKM. The CDR3 nucleotides are TGTGCCAGCAGTCTCTCCGGGACAGGGGGCTTCTTC. This gives the protein CASSLSGTGGFF.

The table lists this clonotype with many counts. The chain couples TRBV7-2 to TRBJ2-3; 9 nucleotides agree with TRBD2. With V trimmed by 5 bases and J by 3 bases, 6 bases remained unmatched. Germline CDR1 reads SGHTA; CDR2 reads FQGNSA. This CDR3 contains 15 residues. In nucleotides, the CDR3 is TGTGCCAGCAGCCTCTTCGGACTAGCGACAGATACGCAGTATTTT. Protein product: CASSLFGLATDTQYF.

This clonotype has only a few counts. The V gene is TRBV29-1, the J gene TRBJ2-3; D is uncertain. Per the germline V gene, CDR1 is SQVTM and CDR2 is ANQGSEA. The CDR3 is 13 amino acids. Trimming cost V 3 bases and J 2 bases, with 9 bases left between them. CDR3 in DNA: TGCAGCGTTGAGGCTTCAACCACAGATACGCAGTATTTT. Encoded protein: CSVEASTTDTQYF.

V usage is TRBV20-1 and J usage is TRBJ2-1; maybe TRBD2 (5 bases). CDR1 is DFQATT and CDR2 is SNEGSKA in the germline V gene (reference sequence). V lost 6 bases to trimming and J lost 3 bases, with 15 bases between them. The CDR3 runs to 14 residues. The CDR3 DNA reads as TGCAGTGCCGACCCCACTAGTCTCTACAATGAGCAGTTCTTC. Translating it yields CSADPTSLYNEQFF.

The chain links TRBV5-5 to TRBJ2-7; the D gene could be TRBD1 or TRBD2 (6 bases each). The CDR3 runs to 17 residues. Looked up from germline, CDR1 is SGHKS and CDR2 is YYEKEE (reference sequence). Trimming took off 0 bases at V and 3 bases at J, with 19 bases between the two ends. The CDR3 region is CASSLVGGIGLNYEQYF. DNA of the CDR3: TGTGCCAGCAGCTTGGTCGGGGGCATCGGACTTAACTACGAGCAGTACTTC.

The gene calls are TRBV6-2 or TRBV6-3 and TRBJ1-1, with no clear D. This CDR3 has 13 amino acids. The germline gives CDR1 MNHEY, CDR2 SVGEGT. V was pared by 2 bases and J by 5 bases, with 9 bases between. CDR3 residues: CASSYLSRTEAFF. The CDR3 DNA is TGTGCCAGCAGTTACCTTAGTCGGACTGAAGCTTTCTTT.

This clonotype has just a few counts. The rearrangement uses TRBV27 and TRBJ2-5; tentative D call: TRBD1 (6 bases). The CDR3 length is 13 residues. Germline V gene sequence: CDR1 MNHEY, CDR2 SMNVEV (reference sequence). The CDR3 sequence is CAASRGVRETQYF. The DNA of the CDR3 is TGTGCTGCCTCCAGGGGAGTGCGTGAGACCCAGTACTTC.

V usage is TRBV20-1 and J usage is TRBJ2-7; 9 positions match TRBD2. This CDR3 is 14 amino acids long. V dropped 1 base and J dropped 6; count of bases not matched to a gene: 7. Germline V gene data show CDR1 as DFQATT and CDR2 as SNEGSKA (reference sequence). The CDR3 bases are TGCAGTGCTAGAGCCTATAGCGGGAGCCTCGAGCAGTACTTC. Residues: CSARAYSGSLEQYF.

The chain links TRBV11-2 to TRBJ2-7; 12 nucleotides align to TRBD1. The V gene end was trimmed by 3 bases and the J gene end by 6 bases; junction bases not matched to a gene: 6. Germline CDR1 reads SGHAT; CDR2 reads FQNNGV. The CDR3 contains 15 residues. CDR3 protein: CASSFFGTGGGEQYF. CDR3 nucleotide sequence: TGTGCCAGCAGCTTTTTTGGGACAGGGGGCGGCGAGCAGTACTTC.

The chain recombines TRBV2 with TRBJ1-6, with 8 nucleotides matching TRBD1. Germline V lookup: CDR1 SNHLY, CDR2 FYNNEI. V trimming: 3 bases; J trimming: 5 bases; junction bases outside the gene matches: 3. The CDR3 length is 15 residues. The CDR3 nucleotides read TGTGCCAGCAGTGACCGGACAGGGAATAATTCACCCCTCCACTTT. Amino acid sequence: CASSDRTGNNSPLHF.